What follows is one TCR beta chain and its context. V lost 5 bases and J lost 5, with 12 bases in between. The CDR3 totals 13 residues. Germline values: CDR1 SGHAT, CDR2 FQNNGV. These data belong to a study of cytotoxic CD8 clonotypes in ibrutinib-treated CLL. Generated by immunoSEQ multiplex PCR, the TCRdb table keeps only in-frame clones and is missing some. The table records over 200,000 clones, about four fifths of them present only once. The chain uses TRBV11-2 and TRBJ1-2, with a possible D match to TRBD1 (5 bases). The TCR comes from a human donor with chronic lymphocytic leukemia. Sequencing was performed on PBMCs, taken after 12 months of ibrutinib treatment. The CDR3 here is CASSVSRGYGYTF. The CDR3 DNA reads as TGTGCCAGCAGCGTATCACGGGGGTATGGCTACACCTTC. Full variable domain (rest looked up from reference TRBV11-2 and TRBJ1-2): EAGVAQSPRYKIIEKRQSVAFWCNPISGHATLYWYQQILGQGPKLLIQFQNNGVVDDSQLPKDRFSAERLKGVDSTLKIQPAKLEDSAVYLCASSVSRGYGYTFGSGTRLTVV.